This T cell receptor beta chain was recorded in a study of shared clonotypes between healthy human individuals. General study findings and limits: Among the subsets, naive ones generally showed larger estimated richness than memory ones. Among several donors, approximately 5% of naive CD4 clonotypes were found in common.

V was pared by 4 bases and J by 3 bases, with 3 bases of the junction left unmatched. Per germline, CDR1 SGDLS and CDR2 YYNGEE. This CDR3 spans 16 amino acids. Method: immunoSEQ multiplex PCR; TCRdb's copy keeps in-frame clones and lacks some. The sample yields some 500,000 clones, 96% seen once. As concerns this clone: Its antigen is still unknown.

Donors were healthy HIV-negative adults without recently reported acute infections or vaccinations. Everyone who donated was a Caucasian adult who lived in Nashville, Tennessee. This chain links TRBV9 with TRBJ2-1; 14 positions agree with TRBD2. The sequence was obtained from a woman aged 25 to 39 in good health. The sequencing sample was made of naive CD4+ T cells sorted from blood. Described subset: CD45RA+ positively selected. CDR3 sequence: CASSRGLAGDYNEQFF. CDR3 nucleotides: TGTGCCAGCAGCCGGGGACTAGCGGGAGACTACAATGAGCAGTTCTTC.